Here is one T cell receptor beta chain with its context. Its specificity is not known. The CDR3 has 15 residues. V was shortened by 5 bases and J by 0 bases, with 13 bases between the two germline ends. The sample comes from a study of T cells after yellow fever vaccination. Whole-study results and caveats: Abundant bulk-derived clonotypes could contaminate FACS-sorted repertoires. The study re-detected most primary-vaccination clones after the booster (96% CD4, 88% CD8). By day 5 rather than day 15, the secondary response had peaked, though it was weaker.

TCRdb re-called the 5' RACE reads through MiXCR, storing one row per CDR3 protein. This sample has hundreds of thousands of distinct CDR3 sequences; more than 5.5% occur once, and the top ten carry about 15%. The source is a man between 25 and 39 years old who received the YFV17D yellow fever vaccine. The input for sequencing was PBMCs, taken 5 days after the yellow fever booster vaccination. J is TRBJ1-1 and V is TRBV12-3 or TRBV12-4; a weak D match, TRBD1 (5 bases). CDR3 in amino acids: CASSPHTTVNTEAFF. CDR3 coding DNA: TGTGCCAGCAGTCCGCATACGACAGTGAACACTGAAGCTTTCTTT.